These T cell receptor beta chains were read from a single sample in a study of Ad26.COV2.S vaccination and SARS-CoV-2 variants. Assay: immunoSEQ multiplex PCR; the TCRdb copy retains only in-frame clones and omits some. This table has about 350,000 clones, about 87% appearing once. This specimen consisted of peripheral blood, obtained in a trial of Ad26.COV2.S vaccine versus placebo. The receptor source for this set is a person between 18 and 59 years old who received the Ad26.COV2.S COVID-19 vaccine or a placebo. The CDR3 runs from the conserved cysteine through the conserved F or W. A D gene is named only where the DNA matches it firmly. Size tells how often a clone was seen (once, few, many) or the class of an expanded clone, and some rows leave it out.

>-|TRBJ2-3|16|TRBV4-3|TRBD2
CASSQLAGGRADTQYF
TGCGCCAGCAGCCAACTAGCGGGGGGCCGAGCAGATACGCAGTATTTT
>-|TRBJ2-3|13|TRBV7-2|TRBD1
CASRGQSTDTQYF
TGTGCCAGCCGGGGACAGAGCACAGATACGCAGTATTTT
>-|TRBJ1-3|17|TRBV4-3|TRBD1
CASSQDRATGFGNTIYF
TGCGCCAGCAGCCAAGATAGGGCGACAGGGTTTGGAAACACCATATATTTT
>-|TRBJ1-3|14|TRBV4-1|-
CASSQESQTRTIYF
TGCGCCAGCAGCCAAGAGTCCCAAACGCGCACCATATATTTT
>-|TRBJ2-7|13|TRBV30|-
CAWSYSYSYEQYF
TGTGCCTGGTCTTACTCCTACTCCTACGAGCAGTACTTC
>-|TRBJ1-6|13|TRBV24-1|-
CATSSGDNSPLHF
TGTGCCACCAGTTCAGGCGATAATTCACCCCTCCACTTT
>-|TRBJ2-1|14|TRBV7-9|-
CASSFGAGINEQFF
TGTGCCAGCAGCTTTGGTGCCGGGATCAATGAGCAGTTCTTC
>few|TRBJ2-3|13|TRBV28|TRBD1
CASLGDRIGTQYF
TGTGCCAGCCTTGGGGACAGGATTGGAACGCAGTATTTT
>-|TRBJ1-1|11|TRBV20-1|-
CSAPRNTEAFF
TGCAGTGCCCCTAGGAACACTGAAGCTTTCTTT
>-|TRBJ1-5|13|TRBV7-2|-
CASSLASGQPQHF
TGTGCCAGCAGCTTAGCGTCAGGGCAACCCCAGCATTTT
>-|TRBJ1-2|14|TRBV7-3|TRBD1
CASSLDRQVGGYTF
TGTGCCAGCAGCTTGGACAGGCAGGTTGGCGGCTACACCTTC
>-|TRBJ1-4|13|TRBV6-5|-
CASSYYSNEKLFF
TGTGCCAGCAGTTACTATTCGAATGAAAAACTGTTTTTT
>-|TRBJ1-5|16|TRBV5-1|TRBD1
CASSRGGQGATEPQHF
TGCGCCAGCAGCCGAGGGGGACAGGGGGCAACGGAGCCCCAGCATTTT
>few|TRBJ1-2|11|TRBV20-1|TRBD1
CSSDRGSGYTF
TGCAGTTCCGACAGGGGTTCTGGCTACACCTTC
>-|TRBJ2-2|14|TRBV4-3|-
CASSQGIRTGELFF
TGCGCCAGCAGCCAAGGCATCCGAACCGGGGAGCTGTTTTTT
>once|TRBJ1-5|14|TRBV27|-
CASSLDHRNQPQHF
TGTGCCAGCAGTTTAGACCACAGAAATCAGCCCCAGCATTTT
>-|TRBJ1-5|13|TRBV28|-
CASAGVSNQPQHF
TGTGCCTCGGCAGGGGTGAGCAATCAGCCCCAGCATTTT
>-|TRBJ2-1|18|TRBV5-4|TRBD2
CASSPSAGGLGSYNEQFF
TGTGCCAGCAGCCCCTCCGCGGGGGGCCTGGGCTCCTACAATGAGCAGTTCTTC
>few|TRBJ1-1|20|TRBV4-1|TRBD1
CASSQDSPHRGIVTNTEAFF
TGCGCCAGCAGCCAAGACAGCCCCCACAGGGGAATAGTTACGAACACTGAAGCTTTCTTT
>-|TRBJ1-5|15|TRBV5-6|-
CASSLAGVSNQPQHF
TGTGCCAGCAGCTTGGCTGGTGTTAGCAATCAGCCCCAGCATTTT
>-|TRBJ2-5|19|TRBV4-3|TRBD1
CASSQLYSPTGGIGETQYF
TGCGCCAGCAGCCAACTATACTCCCCAACAGGGGGAATAGGGGAGACCCAGTACTTC
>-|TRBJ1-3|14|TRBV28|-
CASTPGGLGNTIYF
TGTGCCAGCACCCCTGGGGGGCTTGGAAACACCATATATTTT
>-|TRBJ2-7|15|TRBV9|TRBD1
CASSVADRAIYEQYF
TGTGCCAGCAGCGTAGCAGACAGGGCCATCTACGAGCAGTACTTC
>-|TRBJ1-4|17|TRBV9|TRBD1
CASSVGQGARANEKLFF
TGTGCCAGCAGCGTGGGACAGGGGGCTCGAGCTAATGAAAAACTGTTTTTT
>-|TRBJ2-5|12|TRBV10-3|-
CAIAPGPETQYF
TGTGCCATCGCCCCCGGCCCAGAGACCCAGTACTTC
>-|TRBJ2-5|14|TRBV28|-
CASTLGPGLETQYF
TGTGCCAGCACCTTGGGGCCAGGGCTAGAGACCCAGTACTTC
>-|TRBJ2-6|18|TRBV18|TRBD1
CASSPDRAKAVGANVLTF
TGTGCCAGCTCTCCTGACAGGGCAAAGGCGGTTGGGGCCAACGTCCTGACTTTC
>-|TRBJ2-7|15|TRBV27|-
CASSAYRRGSYEQYF
TGTGCCAGCAGTGCCTACCGCCGGGGCTCCTACGAGCAGTACTTC
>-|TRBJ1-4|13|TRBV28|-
CASSPPRVGKLFF
TGTGCCAGCAGTCCCCCTCGGGTGGGAAAACTGTTTTTT
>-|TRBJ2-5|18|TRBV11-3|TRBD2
CASSSTHLAGGVQETQYF
TGTGCCAGCAGCTCAACCCATTTAGCGGGAGGGGTACAAGAGACCCAGTACTTC
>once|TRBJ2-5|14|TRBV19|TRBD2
CASSIVGGTETQYF
TGTGCCAGTAGTATAGTCGGGGGGACGGAGACCCAGTACTTC
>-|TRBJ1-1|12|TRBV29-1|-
CSVDATNTEAFF
TGCAGCGTGGACGCCACGAACACTGAAGCTTTCTTT
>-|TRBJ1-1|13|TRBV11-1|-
CASSLRWDTEAFF
TGTGCCAGCAGCCTCCGTTGGGACACTGAAGCTTTCTTT
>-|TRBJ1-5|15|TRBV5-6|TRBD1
CASSLEGTGEQPQHF
TGTGCCAGCAGCTTGGAAGGGACAGGGGAACAGCCCCAGCATTTT
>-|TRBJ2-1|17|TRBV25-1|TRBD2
CASSGGTSGRAIPEQFF
TGTGCCAGCAGTGGCGGGACTAGCGGGAGGGCCATTCCTGAGCAGTTCTTC